Listed here are 7 T cell receptor beta chains from one sample, sequenced in a study of T cells expressing NK-cell markers. For each CDR3 protein, TCRdb gives one entry from its re-call of the 5' RACE reads, without DNA. This repertoire includes 500,000 to 700,000 distinct CDR3 sequences. The source material was blood T cells: a sorted CD56 or NKG2C T cell subset, CD4+ or CD8+ T cells, or bulk PBMC T cells (not recorded which). The source is a young man in good health.

The genes are TRBV12-3 or TRBV12-4 and TRBJ1-6. The CDR3 runs to 15 residues. CDR3 residues: CASTPTTNSGSPLHF.

V gene TRBV2 combines with J gene TRBJ2-1. The CDR3 extends over 16 amino acids. The germline V gene has CDR1 SNHLY and CDR2 FYNNEI. The CDR3 sequence is CASSDGSDFFYNEQFF.

The genes are TRBV12-3 or TRBV12-4 and TRBJ2-7; as DNA is missing, the TRBD2 call by TCRdb cannot be tested. The CDR3 loop spans 17 amino acids. The CDR3 protein is CASKLGRGGSGTNEQYF.

This chain connects TRBV4-1 to TRBJ2-1; TCRdb indicates TRBD2, and absent DNA this call remains unverified. Germline CDR1 and CDR2: MGHRA and YSYEKL. CDR3 size: 14 residues. This CDR3 reads CASSQDRLLAEQFF.

The rearrangement joins TRBV7-2 to TRBJ1-6; TCRdb returns TRBD1, unconfirmable since there is no DNA. CDR3 length equals 15 residues. The V gene's germline CDR1 is SGHTA and CDR2 FQGNSA. The CDR3 sequence is CASSYRLGTGTSLHF.

The chain is built from TRBV5-1 and TRBJ2-1; the D gene TCRdb calls, TRBD2, cannot be checked with no DNA. Looked up from germline, CDR1 is SGHRS and CDR2 is YFSETQ. This CDR3 has 16 amino acids. The CDR3 loop reads CASSLGSEGSYNEQFF.

The chain joins TRBV9 to TRBJ2-7; TCRdb's assignment of TRBD1 cannot be checked, as there is no DNA. CDR3 size: 17 residues. CDR1 SGDLS and CDR2 YYNGEE come from the germline V gene. The CDR3 loop reads CASSERSGQGSSYEQYF.